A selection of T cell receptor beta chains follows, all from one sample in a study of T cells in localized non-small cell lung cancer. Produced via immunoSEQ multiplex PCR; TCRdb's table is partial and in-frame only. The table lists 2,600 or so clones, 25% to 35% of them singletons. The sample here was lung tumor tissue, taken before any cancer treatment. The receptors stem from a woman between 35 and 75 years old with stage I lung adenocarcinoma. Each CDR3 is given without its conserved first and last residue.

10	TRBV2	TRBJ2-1	ASSDGGNEQF
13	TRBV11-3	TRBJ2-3	ASRRDGPSTDTQY
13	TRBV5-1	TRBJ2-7	ASSPAAVPSYEQY
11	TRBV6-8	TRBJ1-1	ASKQGVNTEAF
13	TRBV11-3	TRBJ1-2	ASSALSRQLYGYT
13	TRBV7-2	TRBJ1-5	ASSQVLSGPQPQH
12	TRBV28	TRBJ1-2	ASSFTGGPYGYT
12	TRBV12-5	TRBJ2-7	ASWGQGLSYEQY
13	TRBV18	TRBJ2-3	ASSPGTGHADTQY
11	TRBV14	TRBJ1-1	AGTGFKVPEAF
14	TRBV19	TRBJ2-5	ASSIGGDSHQETQY
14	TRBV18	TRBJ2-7	ASSPLGPPDVYEQY
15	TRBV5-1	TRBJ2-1	ASSLGRGHHLNNEQF
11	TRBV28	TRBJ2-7	ASSRGTGYEQY
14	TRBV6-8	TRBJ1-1	ASSLWGRLSNTEAF
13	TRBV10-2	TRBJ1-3	ASRSTGGSGNTIY
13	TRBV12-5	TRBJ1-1	ASGLDSGGSTEAF
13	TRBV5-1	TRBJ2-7	ASSFSGQGAYEQY
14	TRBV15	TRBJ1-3	ATSRGGRGSGNTIY
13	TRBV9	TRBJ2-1	ASRRQGAKYNEQF
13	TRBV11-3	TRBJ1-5	ASSLGGSSNQPQH
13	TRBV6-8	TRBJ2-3	ASSLSIGRADTQY
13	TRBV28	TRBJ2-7	ASQGPTASSYEQY